This TCR beta chain appears in the sequencing data of a study of cytomegalovirus exposure and HLA in healthy donors. It was with 60 Vbeta and 13 Jbeta primers that the PCR ran. TCRdb keeps only in-frame clones here, not all; method: immunoSEQ multiplex PCR. The sample carries approximately 110,000 clones, around three quarters recorded once. Study-level findings and limits: A later analysis, which compared TCR beta chains of equal frequency, found the HLA-associated ones more clonally expanded.

Germline CDR1 reads SGHRS; CDR2 reads YFSETQ. The CDR3 length is 14 residues. The V and J ends lost 5 bases and 8 bases respectively, with 16 bases between them. A remark on this clone: Its target is unknown.

This TCR came from a female donor in good health and CMV-seropositive. V and J are TRBV5-1 and TRBJ1-4; D is unclear. The material sequenced was PBMCs. CDR3 DNA: TGCGCCAGCAGTCTAAGTCAAGTACTAGAAAAACTGTTTTTT. As protein: CASSLSQVLEKLFF.